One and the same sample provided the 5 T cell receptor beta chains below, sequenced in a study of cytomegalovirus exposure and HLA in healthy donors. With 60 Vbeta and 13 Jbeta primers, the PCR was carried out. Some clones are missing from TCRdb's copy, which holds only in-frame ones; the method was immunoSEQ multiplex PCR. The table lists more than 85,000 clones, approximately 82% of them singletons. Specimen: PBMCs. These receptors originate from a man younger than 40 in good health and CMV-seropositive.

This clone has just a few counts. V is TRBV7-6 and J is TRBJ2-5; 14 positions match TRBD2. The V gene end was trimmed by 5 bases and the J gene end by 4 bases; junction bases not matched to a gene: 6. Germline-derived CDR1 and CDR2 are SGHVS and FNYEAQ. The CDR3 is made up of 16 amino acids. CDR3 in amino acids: CASSPGTSGGVETQYF. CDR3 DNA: TGTGCCAGCAGCCCCGGGACTAGCGGGGGAGTAGAGACCCAGTACTTC.

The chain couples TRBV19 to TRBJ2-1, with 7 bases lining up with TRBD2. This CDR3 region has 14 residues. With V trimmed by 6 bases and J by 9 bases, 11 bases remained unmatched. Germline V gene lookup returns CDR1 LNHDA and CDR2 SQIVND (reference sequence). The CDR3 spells CASRGGSLIGEQFF. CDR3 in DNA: TGTGCCAGTAGGGGAGGGTCCCTAATAGGTGAGCAGTTCTTC. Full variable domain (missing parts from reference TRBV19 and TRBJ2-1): DGGITQSPKYLFRKEGQNVTLSCEQNLNHDAMYWYRQDPGQGLRLIYYSQIVNDFQKGDIAEGYSVSREKKESFPLTVTSAQKNPTAFYLCASRGGSLIGEQFFGPGTRLTVL.

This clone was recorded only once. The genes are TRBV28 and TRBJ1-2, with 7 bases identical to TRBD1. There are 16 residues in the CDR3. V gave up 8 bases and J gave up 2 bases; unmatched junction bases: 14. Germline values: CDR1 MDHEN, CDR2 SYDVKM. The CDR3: CASSPRGRGENYGYTF. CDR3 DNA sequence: TGTGCCAGCTCCCCAAGGGGGCGCGGTGAAAACTATGGCTACACCTTC.

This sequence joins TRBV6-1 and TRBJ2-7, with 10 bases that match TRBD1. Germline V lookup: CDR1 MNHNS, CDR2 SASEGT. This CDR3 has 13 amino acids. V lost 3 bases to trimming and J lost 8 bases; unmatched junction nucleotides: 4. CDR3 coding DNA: TGTGCCAGCAGTGACGGACAGGGGGAACAGCAGTACTTC. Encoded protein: CASSDGQGEQQYF.

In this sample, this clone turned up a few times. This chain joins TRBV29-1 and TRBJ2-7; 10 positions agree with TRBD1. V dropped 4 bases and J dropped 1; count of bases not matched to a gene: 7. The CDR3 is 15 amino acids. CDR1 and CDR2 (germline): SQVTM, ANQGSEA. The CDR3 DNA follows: TGCAGCGTTGTAGGGGGACAGGGGAATTCCTACGAGCAGTACTTC. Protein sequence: CSVVGGQGNSYEQYF.